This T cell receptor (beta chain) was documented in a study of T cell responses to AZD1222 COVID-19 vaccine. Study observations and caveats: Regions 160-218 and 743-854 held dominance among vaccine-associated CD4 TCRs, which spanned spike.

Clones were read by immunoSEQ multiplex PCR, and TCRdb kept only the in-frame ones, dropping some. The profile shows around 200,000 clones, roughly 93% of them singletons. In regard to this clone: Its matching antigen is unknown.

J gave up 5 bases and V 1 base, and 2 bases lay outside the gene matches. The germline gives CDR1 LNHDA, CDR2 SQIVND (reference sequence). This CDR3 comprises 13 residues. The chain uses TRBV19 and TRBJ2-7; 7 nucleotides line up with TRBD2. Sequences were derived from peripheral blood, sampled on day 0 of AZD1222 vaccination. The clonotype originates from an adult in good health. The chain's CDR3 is CASSIGTSNEQYF. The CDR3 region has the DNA TGTGCCAGTAGTATAGGGACTAGTAACGAGCAGTACTTC.